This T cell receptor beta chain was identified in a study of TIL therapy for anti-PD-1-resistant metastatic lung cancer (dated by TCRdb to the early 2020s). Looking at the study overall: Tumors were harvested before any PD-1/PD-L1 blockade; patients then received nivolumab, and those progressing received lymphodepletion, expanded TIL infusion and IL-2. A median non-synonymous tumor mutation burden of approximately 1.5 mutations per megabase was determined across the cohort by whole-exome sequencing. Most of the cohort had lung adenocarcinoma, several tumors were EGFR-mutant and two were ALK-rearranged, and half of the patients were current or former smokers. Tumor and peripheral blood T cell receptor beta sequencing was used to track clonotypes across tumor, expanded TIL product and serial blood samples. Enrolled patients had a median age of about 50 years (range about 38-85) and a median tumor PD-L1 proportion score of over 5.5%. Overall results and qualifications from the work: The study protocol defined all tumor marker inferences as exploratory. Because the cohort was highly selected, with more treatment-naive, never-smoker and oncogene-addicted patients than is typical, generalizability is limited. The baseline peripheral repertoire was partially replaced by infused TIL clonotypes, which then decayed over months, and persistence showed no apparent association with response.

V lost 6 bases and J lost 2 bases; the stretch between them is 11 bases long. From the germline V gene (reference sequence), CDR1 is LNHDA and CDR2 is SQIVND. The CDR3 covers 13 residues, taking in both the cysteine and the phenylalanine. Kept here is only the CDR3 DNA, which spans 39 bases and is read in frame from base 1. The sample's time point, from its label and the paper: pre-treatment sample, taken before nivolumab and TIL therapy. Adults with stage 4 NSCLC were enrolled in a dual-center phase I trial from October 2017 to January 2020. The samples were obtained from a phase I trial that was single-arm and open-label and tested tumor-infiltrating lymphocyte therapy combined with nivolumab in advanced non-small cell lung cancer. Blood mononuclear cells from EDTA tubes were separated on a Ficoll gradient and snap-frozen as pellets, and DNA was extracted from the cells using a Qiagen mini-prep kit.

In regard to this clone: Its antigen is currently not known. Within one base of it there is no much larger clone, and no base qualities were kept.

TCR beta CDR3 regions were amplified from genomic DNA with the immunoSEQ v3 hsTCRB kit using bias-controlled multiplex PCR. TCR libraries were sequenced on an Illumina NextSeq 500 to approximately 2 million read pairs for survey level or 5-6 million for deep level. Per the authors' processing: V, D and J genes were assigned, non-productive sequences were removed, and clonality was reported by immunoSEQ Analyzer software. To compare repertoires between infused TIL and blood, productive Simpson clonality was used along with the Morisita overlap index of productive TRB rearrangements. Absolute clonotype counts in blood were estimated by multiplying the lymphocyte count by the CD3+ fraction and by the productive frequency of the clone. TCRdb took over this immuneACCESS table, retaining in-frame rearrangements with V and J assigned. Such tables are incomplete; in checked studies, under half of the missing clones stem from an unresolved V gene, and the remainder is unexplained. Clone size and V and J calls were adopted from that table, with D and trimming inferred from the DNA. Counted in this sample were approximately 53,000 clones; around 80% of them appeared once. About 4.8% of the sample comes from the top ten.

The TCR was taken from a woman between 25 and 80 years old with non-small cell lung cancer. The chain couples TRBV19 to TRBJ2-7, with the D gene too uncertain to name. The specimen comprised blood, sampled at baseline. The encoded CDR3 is CASSPASTYEQYF. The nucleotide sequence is TGTGCCAGTAGCCCAGCCTCGACCTACGAGCAGTACTTC.